This paragraph covers one TCR beta chain sequence. The target antigen is unknown. The authors made TCR beta libraries by quantitative 5'-RACE with molecular barcodes. TCRdb reanalysed the 5' RACE reads using MiXCR and keeps one entry per CDR3 protein. The sample has 330,000 or so distinct CDR3 sequences; roughly 8% are singletons. The data derive from a study of CD8 T cells in ankylosing spondylitis. Study-level results: Reports say disease-linked clones showed up significantly more in matched ankylosing spondylitis synovial fluid. A number of the motif variants had already been described in reactive arthritis synovial fluid and blood. The authors found the disease-linked clones to be CD8+ and relatively rare in peripheral blood. Eight highly homologous variants made up a TCR beta motif, and this motif appeared characteristic of ankylosing spondylitis blood.

Per the germline V gene, CDR1 is SGDLS and CDR2 is YYNGEE. The CDR3 runs to 19 residues. V trimming: 0 bases; J trimming: 0 bases; junction bases outside the gene matches: 9. Sequenced input: blood, either unsorted or a sorted T cell fraction (not recorded which). The clonotype was recovered from a male donor with ankylosing spondylitis. The chain employs TRBV9 and TRBJ2-2; 9 nucleotides line up with TRBD2. CDR3 loop: CASSVAGLAGTANTGELFF. In DNA, the CDR3 is TGTGCCAGCAGCGTAGCAGGCCTAGCGGGAACAGCGAACACCGGGGAGCTGTTTTTT.